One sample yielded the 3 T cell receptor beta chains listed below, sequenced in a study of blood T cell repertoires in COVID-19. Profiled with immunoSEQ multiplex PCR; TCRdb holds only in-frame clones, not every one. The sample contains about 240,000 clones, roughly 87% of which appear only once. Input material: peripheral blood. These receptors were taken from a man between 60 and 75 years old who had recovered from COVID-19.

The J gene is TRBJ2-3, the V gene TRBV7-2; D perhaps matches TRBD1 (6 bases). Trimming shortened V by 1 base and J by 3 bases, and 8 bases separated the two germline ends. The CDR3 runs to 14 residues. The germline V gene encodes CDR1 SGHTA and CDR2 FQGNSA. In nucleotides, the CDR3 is TGTGCCAGCAGCTTAGTCCAGGGGACAGATACGCAGTATTTT. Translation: CASSLVQGTDTQYF.

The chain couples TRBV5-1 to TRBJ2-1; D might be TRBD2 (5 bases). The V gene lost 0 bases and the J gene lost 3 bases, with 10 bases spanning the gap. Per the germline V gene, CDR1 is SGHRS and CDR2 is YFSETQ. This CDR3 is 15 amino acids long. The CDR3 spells CASSLGGQIYNEQFF. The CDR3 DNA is TGCGCCAGCAGCTTGGGAGGGCAGATCTACAATGAGCAGTTCTTC.

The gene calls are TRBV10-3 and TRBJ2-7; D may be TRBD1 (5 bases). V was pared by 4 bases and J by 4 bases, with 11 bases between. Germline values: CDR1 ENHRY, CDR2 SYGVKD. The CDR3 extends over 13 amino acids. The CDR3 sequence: CAISGGRGYEQYV. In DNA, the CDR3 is TGTGCCATCAGTGGGGGAAGGGGATACGAGCAGTACGTC.